Each of the 18 T cell receptor beta chains below was sequenced from the same sample in a study of T cell clones after liver transplantation. Profiled with immunoSEQ multiplex PCR; TCRdb holds only in-frame clones, not every one. The data hold 50,000 or so clones, with 65% to 80% observed a single time. The material was CD4+ T cells from blood, obtained roughly 55 months after liver transplant. Receptors were obtained from a human patient who received a liver transplant. Some T cells may be supplied by the graft donor.

V is TRBV27 and J is TRBJ2-7, with 8 bases fitting TRBD1. The CDR3 has 15 amino acids. The germline V gene encodes CDR1 MNHEY and CDR2 SMNVEV (reference sequence). J gave up 1 base and V 4 bases, and 6 bases lay outside the gene matches. CDR3 bases: TGTGCCAGCAGTTCTGGACAGGGAAGTTCCTACGAGCAGTACTTC. Amino acid sequence: CASSSGQGSSYEQYF.

V and J are TRBV6-6 and TRBJ1-1; 7 bases fit TRBD1. J lost 4 bases, V lost 0 bases, and 2 bases had no gene match. Germline V gives CDR1 MNHNY, CDR2 SVGAGI (reference sequence). CDR3 size: 14 residues. For the CDR3, the DNA is TGTGCCAGCAGTTACTCGACAGGGATCACTGAAGCTTTCTTT. Its translation is CASSYSTGITEAFF.

The table lists this clone with many counts. The chain couples TRBV9 to TRBJ2-7; D is uncertain. The length of the CDR3 is 12 residues. V lost 2 bases to trimming and J lost 3 bases, with 6 bases between them. Germline V gene data show CDR1 as SGDLS and CDR2 as YYNGEE. CDR3 protein: CASSVTDYEQYF. The CDR3, as DNA: TGTGCCAGCAGCGTTACGGACTACGAGCAGTACTTC.

This chain connects TRBV14 to TRBJ1-1; D ambiguous. CDR1 and CDR2 from the germline V gene are SGHDN and FVKESK. The CDR3 covers 12 residues. V dropped 4 bases and J dropped 1 base, with 4 bases sitting between them. CDR3 residues: CASSPRNTEAFF. CDR3 in DNA: TGTGCCAGCAGCCCCAGGAACACTGAAGCTTTCTTT.

V is TRBV18 and J is TRBJ1-6, with D unresolved. V was shortened by 2 bases and J by 7 bases, with 15 bases between the two germline ends. The CDR3 totals 16 residues. CDR1 is KGHSH and CDR2 is LQKENI in the germline V gene. The chain's CDR3 is CASSPRRTLENSPLHF. Written as DNA, the CDR3 is TGTGCCAGCTCACCAAGACGGACGCTTGAAAATTCACCCCTCCACTTT.

The chain recombines TRBV7-9 with TRBJ1-4; the D gene is possibly TRBD1 (5 bases). Per germline, CDR1 SEHNR and CDR2 FQNEAQ (reference sequence). This CDR3 is 15 amino acids long. V lost 5 bases and J lost 5, with 15 bases in between. The CDR3 is CASSPPGGWNEKLFF. The CDR3 coding sequence is TGTGCCAGCAGCCCCCCCGGGGGGTGGAATGAAAAACTGTTTTTT.

In this sample, this clone turned up a few times. The V and J genes are TRBV27 and TRBJ2-1; tentatively, D is TRBD1 (5 bases). V lost 9 bases and J 2 bases, leaving 14 bases between the germline ends. This CDR3 has 14 amino acids. The germline V gene has CDR1 MNHEY and CDR2 SMNVEV (reference sequence). The CDR3 protein is CASSPRAPYNEQFF. DNA for the CDR3: TGTGCCAGTAGCCCCAGGGCACCCTACAATGAGCAGTTCTTC.

The chain couples TRBV5-1 to TRBJ2-3, with TRBD1 matching over 9 bases. CDR3 length: 16 residues. Per the germline V gene, CDR1 is SGHRS and CDR2 is YFSETQ. Trimming cost V 2 bases and J 1 base; bases outside gene matches: 5. CDR3 DNA sequence: TGCGCCAGCAGCTTACAGGGGGCCACTGGCACAGATACGCAGTATTTT. It is translated as CASSLQGATGTDTQYF.

The rearrangement joins TRBV27 to TRBJ1-6; no reliable D call. This CDR3 region has 14 residues. Deletions cut 3 bases from V and 5 bases from J, with 8 bases between. Per germline, CDR1 MNHEY and CDR2 SMNVEV (reference sequence). CDR3 amino acids: CASSFSRNNSPLHF. The CDR3 bases are TGTGCCAGCAGTTTTTCACGGAATAATTCACCCCTCCACTTT.

This clone was seen a few times. V is TRBV12-5 and J is TRBJ2-1; 8 nucleotides align to TRBD2. This CDR3 spans 13 amino acids. Unmatched junction bases numbered 6, after V lost 6 bases and J lost 8 bases. Germline V CDR1 and CDR2: LGHNT, FRNRAP. CDR3 sequence reads: CASGRGGVDEQFF. CDR3 coding DNA: TGTGCTAGTGGACGGGGGGGGGTGGATGAGCAGTTCTTC.

The gene calls are TRBV7-8 and TRBJ1-2; TRBD1 might be the D (6 bases). The V end was cut by 1 base, the J end by 4 bases, with 13 bases between. Per the germline V gene, CDR1 is SGHVS and CDR2 is FQNEAQ. The CDR3 extends over 15 amino acids. The CDR3 sequence is CASSLEGQGRYGYTF. The CDR3 DNA follows: TGTGCCAGCAGCTTAGAGGGTCAGGGGCGCTATGGCTACACCTTC.

The chain is built from TRBV11-3 and TRBJ2-1; tentatively, D is TRBD2 (5 bases). The V gene lost 2 bases and the J gene lost 6 bases, with 8 bases spanning the gap. Germline CDR1 is SGHNT and CDR2 is YENEEA. This CDR3 comprises 13 residues. CDR3 in DNA: TGTGCCAGCAGCTTAAGCGGCATCAATGAGCAGTTCTTC. Its translation: CASSLSGINEQFF. Supplemented by reference TRBV11-3 and TRBJ2-1, the full variable domain reads EAGVVQSPRYKIIEKKQPVAFWCNPISGHNTLYWYLQNLGQGPELLIRYENEEAVDDSQLPKDRFSAERLKGVDSTLKIQPAELGDSAVYLCASSLSGINEQFFGPGTRLTVL.

This clone came up a few times. This chain links TRBV6-1 with TRBJ2-4; D gene unclear. The CDR3 is 15 amino acids. Looked up from germline, CDR1 is MNHNS and CDR2 is SASEGT. The V end lost 6 bases, the J end lost 3 bases, and 15 bases lay between the germline ends. CDR3 sequence: CASSRIGTGKNIQYF. The CDR3 region has the DNA TGTGCCAGCAGCAGAATTGGTACGGGCAAAAACATTCAGTACTTC.

The chain couples TRBV4-2 to TRBJ2-6, with a possible D match to TRBD2 (5 bases). Per germline, CDR1 LGHNA and CDR2 YNFKEQ. CDR3 size: 17 residues. The V end was cut by 4 bases, the J end by 1 base, with 14 bases between. CDR3 residues: CASSPRRSLSGANVLTF. In nucleotides, the CDR3 is TGTGCCAGCAGCCCCCGGAGGTCTCTTTCTGGGGCCAACGTCCTGACTTTC.

This clone was observed once. The chain joins TRBV19 to TRBJ2-1; 9 nucleotides align to TRBD1. The CDR3 extends over 15 amino acids. V shed 7 bases and J 2 bases; nucleotides not matched to a gene: 6. Germline-derived CDR1 and CDR2 are LNHDA and SQIVND (reference sequence). The CDR3 sequence is CASTSGQGTYNEQFF. CDR3 DNA: TGTGCCAGTACTTCTGGACAGGGGACCTACAATGAGCAGTTCTTC. Full variable domain (rest looked up from reference TRBV19 and TRBJ2-1): DGGITQSPKYLFRKEGQNVTLSCEQNLNHDAMYWYRQDPGQGLRLIYYSQIVNDFQKGDIAEGYSVSREKKESFPLTVTSAQKNPTAFYLCASTSGQGTYNEQFFGPGTRLTVL.

The J gene is TRBJ2-7, the V gene TRBV5-1; D gene unclear. Germline V gives CDR1 SGHRS, CDR2 YFSETQ. V lost 0 bases and J 3 bases, leaving 13 bases between the germline ends. This CDR3 has 15 amino acids. The CDR3 DNA reads TGCGCCAGCAGCTTGGGATCAGACGCTTACTACGAGCAGTACTTC. Encoded protein: CASSLGSDAYYEQYF.

This chain joins TRBV7-2 and TRBJ2-7, with TRBD2 as a possible D gene (6 bases). Germline V gene data show CDR1 as SGHTA and CDR2 as FQGNSA. Trimming shortened V by 5 bases and J by 0 bases, and 14 bases separated the two germline ends. The length of the CDR3 is 15 residues. DNA for the CDR3: TGTGCCAGCAGCCAAAGGGGACTGTCCTCCTACGAGCAGTACTTC. It codes for CASSQRGLSSYEQYF.

DNA for the CDR3: TGTGCCAGCAGTGTACAGGGGCACTCCACCGGGGAGCTGTTTTTT. Its translation: CASSVQGHSTGELFF. V usage is TRBV2 and J usage is TRBJ2-2; 7 nucleotides match TRBD1. With 4 bases clipped from V and 4 bases from J, the junction kept 6 bases outside the gene matches. The CDR3 loop spans 15 amino acids. Germline CDR1 reads SNHLY; CDR2 reads FYNNEI.